A single sample gave rise to the 23 T cell receptor beta chains below, sequenced in a study of radiation and T cells in renal cell carcinoma. Here immunoSEQ multiplex PCR was the method, and the copy in TCRdb shows in-frame clones only, minus some. The table shows about 150,000 clones, with around 90% occurring only once. Time point: blood 2 weeks post-SBRT. Treatment defined: 15 Gy SBRT to primary tumor, nephrectomy 4 weeks later. Sequencing used blood, obtained from a patient whose treatment included radiotherapy and nephrectomy. The origin of the receptors is a woman in her fifties or sixties with renal cell carcinoma.

The chain recombines TRBV4-1 with TRBJ2-7, with a tentative D call TRBD1 (5 bases). V was shortened by 1 base and J by 1 base, with 11 bases between the two germline ends. The germline CDR1 and CDR2 sequences are MGHRA and YSYEKL. The CDR3 is 15 amino acids. CDR3 loop: CASSQGQGSSYEQYF. In nucleotides, the CDR3 is TGCGCCAGCAGCCAAGGGCAGGGCTCATCCTACGAGCAGTACTTC.

J is TRBJ2-3 and V is TRBV12-5; 8 positions match TRBD2. CDR1 and CDR2 from the germline V gene are LGHNT and FRNRAP. There are 14 residues in the CDR3. Trimming at V came to 6 bases and at J to 7 bases, leaving 9 bases not matched to a gene. The CDR3 DNA reads TGTGCTAGTGGCCCGAGGAGCGGGGGATATACGCAGTATTTT. Protein: CASGPRSGGYTQYF.

V gene TRBV6-1 combines with J gene TRBJ1-1; D is unclear. CDR3 size: 17 residues. The V and J ends lost 4 bases and 2 bases respectively, with 20 bases between them. The germline gives CDR1 MNHNS, CDR2 SASEGT. CDR3 nucleotides: TGTGCCAGCAGTGCCCTCCGAGGTCCGGTTGGAAACACTGAAGCTTTCTTT. The encoded protein is CASSALRGPVGNTEAFF.

The genes are TRBV9 and TRBJ2-1; TRBD2 matches 11 bases. Trimming cost V 2 bases and J 9 bases; bases outside gene matches: 10. This CDR3 region has 16 residues. Germline V gives CDR1 SGDLS, CDR2 YYNGEE. The CDR3: CASSVRGSGGAVEQFF. For the CDR3, the DNA is TGTGCCAGCAGCGTGAGAGGTAGCGGGGGGGCGGTTGAGCAGTTCTTC.

This chain uses TRBV5-6 with TRBJ2-3; D perhaps matches TRBD2 (6 bases). The ends were cut back, 2 bases at V and 8 bases at J, with 18 bases in the middle. CDR3 size: 15 residues. Germline CDR1 SGHDT, CDR2 YYEEEE. CDR3 loop: CASSFQRLEKGTQYF. The CDR3 DNA follows: TGTGCCAGCAGCTTTCAGAGACTAGAAAAGGGTACGCAGTATTTT.

As regards this clone: A much larger clone sits a single nucleotide away, making a read error possible. The chain joins TRBV7-2 to TRBJ2-3, with D hard to call. Germline CDR1 reads SGHTA; CDR2 reads FQGNSA. The V gene lost 4 bases and the J gene lost 0 bases, with 2 bases spanning the gap. This CDR3 has 12 residues. CDR3 DNA: TGTGCCAGCAGCTCTAGCACAGATACGCAGTATTTT. It codes for CASSSSTDTQYF.

J is TRBJ1-4 and V is TRBV4-3, with TRBD1 matching over 9 bases. Trimming cost V 4 bases and J 8 bases; bases outside gene matches: 8. The CDR3 extends over 15 amino acids. Looked up from germline, CDR1 is LGHNA and CDR2 is YSLEER. Here the CDR3 reads CASSRTGGGGEKLFF. For the CDR3, the DNA is TGCGCCAGCAGCCGCACAGGGGGCGGCGGGGAAAAACTGTTTTTT.

The rearrangement links TRBV6-1 to TRBJ2-3; D unclear. V lost 8 bases and J lost 0, with 6 bases in between. Per the germline V gene, CDR1 is MNHNS and CDR2 is SASEGT. CDR3 length: 12 residues. CDR3 nucleotide sequence: TGTGCCAGCGAATTCAGCACAGATACGCAGTATTTT. Amino acids: CASEFSTDTQYF.

The rearrangement links TRBV12-5 to TRBJ2-7, with D unresolved. V lost 2 bases to trimming and J lost 5 bases, with 4 bases between them. The germline gives CDR1 LGHNT, CDR2 FRNRAP. This CDR3 contains 11 residues. The CDR3, as DNA: TGTGCTAGTGGTTTGACGGACGAGCAGTACTTC. Translating it yields CASGLTDEQYF.

The chain carries TRBV29-1 and TRBJ2-7, with D maybe TRBD1 (5 bases). Trimming took off 3 bases at V and 3 bases at J, with 12 bases between the two ends. The CDR3 is 13 residues long. CDR1 and CDR2 from the germline V gene are SQVTM and ANQGSEA. The CDR3 sequence is CSVEAGPVYEQYF. The CDR3 nucleotides are TGCAGCGTTGAGGCAGGGCCGGTCTACGAGCAGTACTTC.

The chain joins TRBV25-1 to TRBJ2-3; 7 nucleotides match TRBD1. The trim removed 5 bases at V and 6 bases at J, leaving 11 bases unmatched. Germline V lookup: CDR1 MGHDK, CDR2 SYGVNS. CDR3 length: 15 amino acids. CDR3 DNA sequence: TGTGCCAGCAGTTCTCGGACAGGAGTTGGTGATACGCAGTATTTT. It specifies CASSSRTGVGDTQYF. Using reference TRBV25-1 and TRBJ2-3 for the parts outside the CDR3, the full variable domain is EADIYQTPRYLVIGTGKKITLECSQTMGHDKMYWYQQDPGMELHLIHYSYGVNSTEKGDLSSESTVSRIRTEHFPLTLESARPSHTSQYLCASSSRTGVGDTQYFGPGTRLTVL.

This clone has just one count. The chain links TRBV9 to TRBJ1-2, with a weak D call TRBD1 (6 bases). Germline CDR1 is SGDLS and CDR2 is YYNGEE. V shed 0 bases and J shed 8 bases, with 14 bases lying between them. The CDR3 is 14 amino acids. The CDR3 coding sequence is TGTGCCAGCAGCGTAGATTCAGGGGTAAGGGGCTACACCTTC. As protein: CASSVDSGVRGYTF.

V gene TRBV5-5 combines with J gene TRBJ2-2, with D uncertain. The CDR3 consists of 15 residues. V lost 0 bases to trimming and J lost 4 bases, with 10 bases between them. The germline V gene encodes CDR1 SGHKS and CDR2 YYEKEE (reference sequence). DNA of the CDR3: TGTGCCAGCAGCTTGGCGTACACGATCACCGGGGAGCTGTTTTTT. Translated, it gives CASSLAYTITGELFF.

The chain employs TRBV5-8 and TRBJ2-7; TRBD2 might be the D (6 bases). V was cut by 0 bases and J by 3 bases, with 13 bases left in between. CDR3 length equals 15 residues. The germline gives CDR1 SGHTS, CDR2 YDEGEE. This chain's CDR3 is CASSLVGDLFYEQYF. The DNA for the CDR3 is TGTGCCAGCAGCTTGGTAGGGGACTTATTCTACGAGCAGTACTTC.

This clone was observed once. The chain employs TRBV19 and TRBJ2-5; TRBD1 agrees at 10 bases. The CDR3 contains 13 residues. Per germline, CDR1 LNHDA and CDR2 SQIVND (reference sequence). J was trimmed by 5 bases and V by 4 bases; bases with no gene match: 1. The CDR3: CASSKDRGETQYF. Here the CDR3 DNA reads TGTGCCAGTAGTAAGGACAGGGGGGAGACCCAGTACTTC.

A few counts support this clone. In DNA, the CDR3 is TGTGCCAGCAGCACCGGACTAGCGGGGGTTATGGAGACCCAGTACTTC. It codes for CASSTGLAGVMETQYF. The V call is TRBV7-9, the J call TRBJ2-5; TRBD2 agrees at 13 bases. The CDR3 has 16 amino acids. CDR1 is SEHNR, CDR2 FQNEAQ, per germline (reference sequence). V dropped 5 bases and J dropped 5; count of bases not matched to a gene: 8.

The chain joins TRBV27 to TRBJ2-3; D may match TRBD1 or TRBD2 (6 bases each). Germline V gives CDR1 MNHEY, CDR2 SMNVEV (reference sequence). V lost 10 bases, J lost 5 bases, and 25 bases lay in between. The CDR3 totals 16 residues. As DNA, the CDR3 is TGTGCCACCAGGGGAGGCAGCGGCTCTCTGGGAGATACGCAGTATTTT. Encoded protein: CATRGGSGSLGDTQYF.

V and J are TRBV28 and TRBJ1-2; D is possibly TRBD1 (5 bases). The CDR3 has 13 amino acids. Trimming stripped 8 bases from V and 4 bases from J, with 14 bases between. The V gene's germline CDR1 is MDHEN and CDR2 SYDVKM. Written as DNA, the CDR3 is TGTGCCAGCCCGGGGCCGGGTGGCTATGGCTACACCTTC. It yields the protein CASPGPGGYGYTF.

V gene TRBV7-9 combines with J gene TRBJ1-1; D possibly corresponds to TRBD1 (5 bases). Trimming removed 4 bases at V and 7 bases at J, with 16 bases between. In germline, CDR1 is SEHNR, CDR2 FQNEAQ (reference sequence). This CDR3 comprises 14 residues. Here the CDR3 DNA reads TGTGCCAGCAGCTCCCTGGGCAGGGTTAATGAAGCTTTCTTT. Amino acid sequence: CASSSLGRVNEAFF.

V usage is TRBV2 and J usage is TRBJ2-5; TRBD2 is a possible D gene (5 bases). V was cut by 6 bases and J by 0 bases, with 8 bases left in between. The CDR3 runs to 13 residues. Germline V gives CDR1 SNHLY, CDR2 FYNNEI. The CDR3: CASRLVYQETQYF. CDR3 nucleotides: TGTGCCAGCAGACTAGTTTACCAAGAGACCCAGTACTTC.

This clone was picked up a small number of times. This chain joins TRBV2 and TRBJ2-1, with TRBD2 identical over 10 bases. The V gene end was trimmed by 2 bases and the J gene end by 2 bases; junction bases not matched to a gene: 3. The CDR3 contains 16 residues. Germline CDR1 SNHLY, CDR2 FYNNEI. The CDR3 DNA is TGTGCCAGCAGTGAACACCTAGCGGGGGCCTACAATGAGCAGTTCTTC. Translating gives CASSEHLAGAYNEQFF.

The rearrangement joins TRBV7-9 to TRBJ2-3; tentatively, D is TRBD1 (6 bases). Deletions cut 4 bases from V and 4 bases from J, with 15 bases between. Germline lookup yields CDR1 SEHNR and CDR2 FQNEAQ (reference sequence). This CDR3 has 15 residues. Here the CDR3 DNA reads TGTGCCAGCAGCTCGCCCACAGGGTACGCAGATACGCAGTATTTT. Protein sequence: CASSSPTGYADTQYF.

V usage is TRBV13 and J usage is TRBJ2-7; D uncertain. The germline CDR1 and CDR2 sequences are PRHDT and FYEKMQ (reference sequence). The CDR3 has 12 amino acids. V lost 0 bases to trimming and J lost 4 bases, with 4 bases between them. The CDR3 coding sequence is TGTGCCAGCAGCTTAGGCAGGTACGAGCAGTACTTC. The encoded protein is CASSLGRYEQYF.